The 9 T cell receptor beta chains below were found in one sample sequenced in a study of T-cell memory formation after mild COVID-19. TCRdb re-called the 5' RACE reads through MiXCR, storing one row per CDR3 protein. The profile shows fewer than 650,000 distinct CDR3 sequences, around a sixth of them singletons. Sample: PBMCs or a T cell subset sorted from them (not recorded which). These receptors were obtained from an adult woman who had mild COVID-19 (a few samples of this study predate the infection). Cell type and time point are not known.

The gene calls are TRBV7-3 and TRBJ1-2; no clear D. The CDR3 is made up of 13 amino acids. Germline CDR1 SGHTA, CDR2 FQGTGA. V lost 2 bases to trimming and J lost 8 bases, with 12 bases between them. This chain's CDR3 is CASSLADGRGYTF. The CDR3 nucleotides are TGTGCCAGCAGCTTAGCAGACGGCCGAGGCTACACCTTC.

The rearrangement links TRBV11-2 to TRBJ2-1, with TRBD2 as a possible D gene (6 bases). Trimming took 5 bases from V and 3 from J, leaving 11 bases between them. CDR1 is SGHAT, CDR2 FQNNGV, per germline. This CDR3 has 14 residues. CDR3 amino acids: CASSPRDFYNEQFF. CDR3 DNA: TGTGCCAGCAGCCCCCGGGACTTCTACAATGAGCAGTTCTTC. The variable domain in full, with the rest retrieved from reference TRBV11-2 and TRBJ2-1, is EAGVAQSPRYKIIEKRQSVAFWCNPISGHATLYWYQQILGQGPKLLIQFQNNGVVDDSQLPKDRFSAERLKGVDSTLKIQPAKLEDSAVYLCASSPRDFYNEQFFGPGTRLTVL.

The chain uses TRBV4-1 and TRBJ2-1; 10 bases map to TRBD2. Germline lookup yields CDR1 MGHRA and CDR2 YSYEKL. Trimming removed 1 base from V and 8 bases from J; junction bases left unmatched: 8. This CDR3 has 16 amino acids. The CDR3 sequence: CASSQAPGLAMHEQFF. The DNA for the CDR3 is TGCGCCAGCAGCCAAGCCCCGGGACTAGCGATGCATGAGCAGTTCTTC.

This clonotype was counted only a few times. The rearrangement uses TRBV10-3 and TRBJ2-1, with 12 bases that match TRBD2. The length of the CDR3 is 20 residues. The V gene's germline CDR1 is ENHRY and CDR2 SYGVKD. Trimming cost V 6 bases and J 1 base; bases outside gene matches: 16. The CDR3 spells CAISPSLLAGGPPSYNEQFF. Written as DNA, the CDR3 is TGTGCCATCAGCCCAAGCTTACTAGCGGGGGGTCCACCGTCCTACAATGAGCAGTTCTTC.

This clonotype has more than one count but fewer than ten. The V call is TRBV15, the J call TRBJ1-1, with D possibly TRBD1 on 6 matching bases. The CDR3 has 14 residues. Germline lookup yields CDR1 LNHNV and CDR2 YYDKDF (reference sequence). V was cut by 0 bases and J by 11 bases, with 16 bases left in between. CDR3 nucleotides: TGTGCCACCAGCAGAGATGGGGCGGCGGGGGCGGCTTTCTTT. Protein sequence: CATSRDGAAGAAFF.

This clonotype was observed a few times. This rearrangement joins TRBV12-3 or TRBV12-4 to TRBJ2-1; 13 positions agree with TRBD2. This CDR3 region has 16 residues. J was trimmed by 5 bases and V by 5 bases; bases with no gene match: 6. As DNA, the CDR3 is TGTGCCAGCAGTCCTGGACTAGCGGGAGCCCACAATGAGCAGTTCTTC. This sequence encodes CASSPGLAGAHNEQFF.

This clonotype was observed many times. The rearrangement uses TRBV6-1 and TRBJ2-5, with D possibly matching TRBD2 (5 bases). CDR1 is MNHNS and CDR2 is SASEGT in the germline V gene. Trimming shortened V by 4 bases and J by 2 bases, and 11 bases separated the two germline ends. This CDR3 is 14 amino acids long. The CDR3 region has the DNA TGTGCCAGCAGTGCCTCGACGGGACAAGAGACCCAGTACTTC. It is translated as CASSASTGQETQYF.

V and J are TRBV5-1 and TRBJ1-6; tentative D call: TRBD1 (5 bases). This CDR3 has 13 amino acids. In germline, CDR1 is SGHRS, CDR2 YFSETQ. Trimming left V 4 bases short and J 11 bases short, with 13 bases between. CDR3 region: CASSRVGGPPLHF. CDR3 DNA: TGCGCCAGCAGCCGGGTGGGGGGTCCACCCCTCCACTTT.

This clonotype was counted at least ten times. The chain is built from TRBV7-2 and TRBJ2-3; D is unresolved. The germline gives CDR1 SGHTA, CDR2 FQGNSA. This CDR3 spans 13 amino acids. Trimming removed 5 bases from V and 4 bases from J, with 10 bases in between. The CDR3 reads CASSLSGPDTQYF. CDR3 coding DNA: TGTGCCAGCAGCCTTTCCGGGCCAGATACGCAGTATTTT. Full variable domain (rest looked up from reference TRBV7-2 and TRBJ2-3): GAGVSQSPSNKVTEKGKDVELRCDPISGHTALYWYRQSLGQGLEFLIYFQGNSAPDKSGLPSDRFSAERTGGSVSTLTIQRTQQEDSAVYLCASSLSGPDTQYFGPGTRLTVL.